This T cell receptor (beta chain) was identified in a study of shared clonotypes between healthy human individuals. Study details: Three plates each covered CD4 naive and memory; CD8 naive two, CD8 memory one.

The method was immunoSEQ multiplex PCR; TCRdb's version includes in-frame clones alone and lacks a portion of them. Among about 2.4 million clones listed, approximately 90% were seen once. Study findings and constraints: Sharing of clonotypes among donors was expected to vary with sequencing depth. Exclusively blood specimens were collected; tissue repertoires likely differ.

Memory CD4+ cells were the fraction left after CD45RA+ naive selection. Note on this clone: Its matching antigen is unknown. Different DNA sequences within this sample yield the same CDR3.

CDR1 is MGHRA and CDR2 is YSYEKL in the germline V gene. The CDR3 covers 14 residues. V was shortened by 0 bases and J by 4 bases, with 10 bases between the two germline ends. The chain is built from TRBV4-1 and TRBJ2-7; D is undetermined. The clonotype was recovered from a man aged 18 to 35 in good health. Sequenced sample: naive CD4+ T cells sorted from blood. Noted subset: CD45RA+ positively selected. CDR3 in DNA: TGCGCCAGCAGCCAAGATCTCGGACCGTACGAGCAGTACTTC. It translates to CASSQDLGPYEQYF.